The T cell receptor (beta chain) described here comes from a study of blood T cells in healthy people across ages. Healthy Caucasian individuals from Russia aged 6 to 90 served as donors. Next came a second PCR, run for about 6 to 12 cycles, which used a sample-barcoded 5' primer along with a J-beta primer mix. Via MiXCR, TCRdb re-called the 5' RACE reads, giving one row per CDR3 protein. The sample yields 450,000 to 600,000 distinct CDR3 sequences, roughly a quarter seen once. This CDR3 comprises 14 residues. Germline V lookup: CDR1 DFQATT, CDR2 SNEGSKA (reference sequence). Trimming took 2 bases from V and 2 from J, leaving 12 bases between them. A further study also used this sample, focusing on T cells of mothers and their children. According to that study: Donors were three healthy Caucasian mothers and their six children.

This chain links TRBV20-1 with TRBJ2-5; the D call may be TRBD1 or TRBD2 (5 bases each). The origin of this receptor is a boy between 2 and 10 years old in good health. The material sequenced was blood. CDR3 region: CSARRDQGQETQYF. In DNA form, the CDR3 reads TGCAGTGCTAGAAGGGACCAGGGACAAGAGACCCAGTACTTC.